This entry lists 29 T cell receptor beta chains sequenced from one sample in a study of blood T cells in healthy people across ages. Using a J-beta primer mix together with a sample-barcoded 5' primer, a second PCR was run for roughly 6 to 11 cycles. Using its own MiXCR run on the 5' RACE reads, TCRdb lists one record per CDR3 protein. The table records around 320,000 distinct CDR3 sequences, around 29% of them present only once. The material sequenced was blood. The receptors were sampled from a woman in her seventies in good health.

Here the CDR3 reads CSATWGDTQYF. In DNA form, the CDR3 reads TGCAGTGCTACCTGGGGAGATACGCAGTATTTT. The chain is built from TRBV20-1 and TRBJ2-3; no clear D gene. Germline V gene sequence: CDR1 DFQATT, CDR2 SNEGSKA (reference sequence). The ends were cut back, 4 bases at V and 5 bases at J, with 7 bases in the middle. The CDR3 length is 11 residues.

The V and J genes are TRBV20-1 and TRBJ2-3; 16 nucleotides align to TRBD2. Trimming at V came to 5 bases and at J to 2 bases, leaving 7 bases not matched to a gene. Germline CDR1 DFQATT, CDR2 SNEGSKA (reference sequence). This CDR3 is 17 amino acids long. This CDR3 reads CSAEGTSGGADTDTQYF. CDR3 nucleotide sequence: TGCAGTGCTGAAGGGACTAGCGGGGGGGCGGACACAGATACGCAGTATTTT.

This clonotype was counted ten times or more. The chain joins TRBV18 to TRBJ1-1; no clear D. Deletions cut 3 bases from V and 0 bases from J, with 2 bases between. There are 12 residues in the CDR3. Germline CDR1 reads KGHSH; CDR2 reads LQKENI. In nucleotides, the CDR3 is TGTGCCAGCTCACCCCTGAACACTGAAGCTTTCTTT. Its translation is CASSPLNTEAFF.

This clonotype was picked up a small number of times. V and J are TRBV20-1 and TRBJ1-3, with TRBD1 as a possible D gene (5 bases). CDR1 is DFQATT, CDR2 SNEGSKA, per germline (reference sequence). V lost 5 bases to trimming and J lost 0 bases, with 8 bases between them. The CDR3 is 13 amino acids. CDR3 sequence: CSAGGSSGNTIYF. CDR3 DNA: TGCAGTGCTGGGGGGAGCTCTGGAAACACCATATATTTT.

This clonotype was detected many times. The rearrangement joins TRBV5-1 to TRBJ2-7, with TRBD1 as a possible D gene (6 bases). With 1 base removed from V and 3 bases from J, the gap between germline ends came to 14 bases. This CDR3 has 15 amino acids. CDR1 SGHRS and CDR2 YFSETQ come from the germline V gene. The CDR3 DNA sequence: TGCGCCAGCAGCTTGAACCCGGACAGACTCTACGAGCAGTACTTC. Translation: CASSLNPDRLYEQYF.

The rearrangement links TRBV4-3 to TRBJ2-5; 9 bases fit TRBD2. TRBJ2-1 matches the DNA end more closely, so the J call is doubtful. In germline, CDR1 is LGHNA, CDR2 YSLEER. This CDR3 comprises 16 residues. The chain's CDR3 is CASSQGAVAGVGEQFF. For the CDR3, the DNA is TGCGCCAGCAGCCAAGGTGCAGTAGCGGGAGTTGGTGAGCAGTTCTTC.

CDR3 region: CSADSRDRVGEQYF. The CDR3 DNA is TGCAGTGCTGATAGCCGGGACAGGGTGGGCGAGCAGTACTTC. V is TRBV20-1 and J is TRBJ2-7, with 9 bases fitting TRBD1. Germline values: CDR1 DFQATT, CDR2 SNEGSKA (reference sequence). The CDR3 is 14 residues long. V dropped 5 bases and J dropped 6; count of bases not matched to a gene: 11.

This clonotype was found a few times. The chain recombines TRBV12-3 or TRBV12-4 with TRBJ1-2; tentatively, D is TRBD1 (6 bases). V lost 4 bases and J 6 bases, leaving 9 bases between the germline ends. The CDR3 sequence is 12 residues long. The CDR3 reads CASSYRVDGYTF. Here the CDR3 DNA reads TGTGCCAGCAGTTACAGGGTTGATGGCTACACCTTC.

The rearrangement links TRBV6-5 to TRBJ1-2; tentatively, D is TRBD1 (5 bases). CDR3 size: 14 residues. The V end was cut by 2 bases, the J end by 3 bases, with 10 bases between. The germline CDR1 and CDR2 sequences are MNHEY and SVGAGI. CDR3 residues: CASSYGGTYYGYTF. The CDR3 DNA reads as TGTGCCAGCAGTTACGGGGGGACTTACTATGGCTACACCTTC.

Many counts were recorded for this clonotype. The chain employs TRBV6-6 and TRBJ1-1; 7 bases are a match to TRBD1. Unmatched junction bases numbered 6, after V lost 6 bases and J lost 8 bases. This CDR3 has 12 amino acids. The V gene's germline CDR1 is MNHNY and CDR2 SVGAGI (reference sequence). In DNA, the CDR3 is TGTGCCAGCAGACCTACGACAGGGGAAGCTTTCTTT. It encodes CASRPTTGEAFF.

In this sample, this clonotype turned up a few times. V and J are TRBV9 and TRBJ1-6; no firm D call. The CDR3 covers 15 residues. In germline, CDR1 is SGDLS, CDR2 YYNGEE. V was cut by 5 bases and J by 10 bases, with 19 bases left in between. The CDR3 nucleotides read TGTGCCAGCAGACTAGGGTCGGGGTTGGAATCACCCCTCCACTTT. Encoded protein: CASRLGSGLESPLHF.

Comments on this clonotype: A read error may account for a junction end that differs from germline. The genes are TRBV7-7 and TRBJ2-5; the D is unclear. Germline lookup yields CDR1 SSHAT and CDR2 FNYEAQ (reference sequence). This CDR3 has 14 amino acids. This chain's CDR3 is CASSFGPNQETQYF. CDR3 in DNA: TGTGCTAGCAGCTTTGGGCCGAACCAAGAGACCCAGTACTTC.

A word on this clonotype: One end of the junction varies from germline; a read error may be responsible. This rearrangement joins TRBV20-1 to TRBJ2-1, with D possibly being TRBD1 or TRBD2 (7 bases each). The CDR3 is 17 residues long. Germline V CDR1 and CDR2: DFQATT, SNEGSKA (reference sequence). For the CDR3, the DNA is TGCGGTGCTAGAGTCAGGGGGGGCGGGAGCTCCTACAATGAGCAGTTCTTC. Encoded protein: CGARVRGGGSSYNEQFF.

Notes on this clonotype: The junction does not match germline at one end; this may be a read error. This sequence joins TRBV20-1 and TRBJ2-1, with TRBD1 matching 8 bases. Looked up from germline, CDR1 is DFQATT and CDR2 is SNEGSKA (reference sequence). The CDR3 has 13 amino acids. In DNA form, the CDR3 reads TGCAGTGTCCCAGGGGGCTGGTACAATAAGCAGTTCTTC. As protein: CSVPGGWYNKQFF.

The V and J genes are TRBV5-1 and TRBJ2-3; 10 nucleotides match TRBD2. V was clipped by 3 bases and J by 3 bases; unmatched bases: 10. The germline V gene has CDR1 SGHRS and CDR2 YFSETQ. The CDR3 spans 17 residues. The chain's CDR3 is CASSSGLAGVRTDTQYF. For the CDR3, the DNA is TGCGCCAGCAGCTCTGGCCTAGCGGGAGTAAGGACAGATACGCAGTATTTT.

Ten or more counts support this clonotype. The V and J genes are TRBV4-1 and TRBJ2-2; D is possibly TRBD1 (5 bases). The CDR3 contains 15 residues. V shed 7 bases and J shed 2 bases, with 14 bases lying between them. The germline CDR1 and CDR2 sequences are MGHRA and YSYEKL. CDR3 coding DNA: TGCGCCAGCACCGAGCAATGGGGCAACACCGGGGAGCTGTTTTTT. Its protein is CASTEQWGNTGELFF.

The rearrangement links TRBV3-1 to TRBJ1-4; D not resolved. Germline CDR1 LGHDT, CDR2 YNNKEL (reference sequence). V was cut by 3 bases and J by 8 bases, with 13 bases left in between. This CDR3 contains 14 residues. CDR3 sequence: CASSQAGLGEKLFF. CDR3 sequence (DNA): TGTGCCAGCAGCCAGGCCGGGCTCGGGGAAAAACTGTTTTTT.

There are a few counts of this clonotype. This sequence joins TRBV6-5 and TRBJ2-7; 9 bases agree with TRBD2. The CDR3 covers 15 residues. Germline assignment: CDR1 MNHEY and CDR2 SVGAGI. V shed 9 bases, J shed 5 bases, and the junction held 14 bases outside the gene matches. CDR3 sequence: CASRRAGGPVDEQYF. The CDR3 region has the DNA TGTGCCAGTAGAAGGGCGGGAGGGCCGGTTGACGAGCAGTACTTC.

This clonotype was counted a few times. This chain links TRBV20-1 with TRBJ1-1; D perhaps matches TRBD1 (6 bases). Trimming stripped 2 bases from V and 12 bases from J, with 16 bases between. CDR1 and CDR2 from the germline V gene are DFQATT and SNEGSKA (reference sequence). This CDR3 contains 12 residues. The CDR3 nucleotides read TGCAGTGCTAGAATGCACTCAGGGGTAACTTTCTTT. Its translation: CSARMHSGVTFF.

Points on this clonotype: Germline and junction disagree at one end, which may indicate a read error. The gene calls are TRBV20-1 and TRBJ1-1, with D possibly being TRBD1 (5 bases). The germline V gene encodes CDR1 DFQATT and CDR2 SNEGSKA (reference sequence). The length of the CDR3 is 13 residues. CDR3 coding DNA: TGCAGTGCTTTCAGGGCGGGCAACACTGAAACTTTCTTT. Its protein is CSAFRAGNTETFF.

In its sample, this clonotype was seen many times. The gene calls are TRBV29-1 and TRBJ1-4; a weak D match, TRBD1 (6 bases). This CDR3 region has 14 residues. V lost 0 bases, J lost 7 bases, and 12 bases lay in between. Germline assignment: CDR1 SQVTM and CDR2 ANQGSEA. The CDR3, as DNA: TGCAGCGTTGAAGATACCGGGGGCGCTGAAAAACTGTTTTTT. Amino acids: CSVEDTGGAEKLFF.

In this sample, this clonotype turned up a few times. The rearrangement uses TRBV23-1 and TRBJ2-7; 7 bases line up with TRBD1. TRBV23-1 is sorted into the ORF group, with uncertain function. Trimming took 5 bases from V and 1 from J; bases not matched to a gene: 8. The CDR3 is 15 amino acids. The CDR3 region has the DNA TGCGCCAGCAGTGCGGACAGGACCGCGTCCTACGAGCAGTACTTC. It specifies CASSADRTASYEQYF.

As for this clonotype: Possible read error: a much larger clone is one base away. Here the CDR3 reads CASGLDLGVYEQYF. The CDR3 nucleotides read TGTGCCAGCGGTTTAGATTTGGGAGTCTACGAGCAGTACTTC. The V and J genes are TRBV12-3 or TRBV12-4 and TRBJ2-7; possibly TRBD2 for D (5 bases). The CDR3 is made up of 14 amino acids.

This chain connects TRBV20-1 to TRBJ2-2, with a weak D call TRBD2 (6 bases). The CDR3 consists of 15 residues. V was shortened by 3 bases and J by 8 bases, with 19 bases between the two germline ends. CDR1 is DFQATT and CDR2 is SNEGSKA in the germline V gene (reference sequence). As DNA, the CDR3 is TGCAGTGCTAGCCACGCGGGACGCACCGGGGGGGAGCTGTTTTTT. Residues: CSASHAGRTGGELFF.

This clonotype was observed a handful of times. The chain employs TRBV3-1 and TRBJ1-5, with D possibly being TRBD1 (5 bases). This CDR3 is built from 14 residues. Trimming shortened V by 0 bases and J by 9 bases, and 12 bases separated the two germline ends. In germline, CDR1 is LGHDT, CDR2 YNNKEL (reference sequence). The chain's CDR3 is CASSQDWGDRPQHF. The DNA of the CDR3 is TGTGCCAGCAGCCAAGATTGGGGCGATCGGCCCCAGCATTTT. The full variable domain, with the rest looked up from reference TRBV3-1 and TRBJ1-5, is DTAVSQTPKYLVTQMGNDKSIKCEQNLGHDTMYWYKQDSKKFLKIMFSYNNKELIINETVPNRFSPKSPDKAHLNLHINSLELGDSAVYFCASSQDWGDRPQHFGDGTRLSIL.

This rearrangement joins TRBV18 to TRBJ1-2; D is ambiguous. Trimming took 2 bases from V and 2 from J, leaving 9 bases between them. Germline CDR1 and CDR2: KGHSH and LQKENI. CDR3 length: 14 residues. The CDR3 reads CASSPFGENYGYTF. The CDR3 nucleotides read TGTGCCAGCTCACCATTCGGGGAGAACTATGGCTACACCTTC.

This chain joins TRBV7-3 and TRBJ2-1; 7 bases are a match to TRBD1. The CDR3 is 14 amino acids. Unmatched junction bases numbered 10, after V lost 4 bases and J lost 10 bases. Germline V gene data show CDR1 as SGHTA and CDR2 as FQGTGA. The CDR3 loop reads CASSSSTGAREQFF. In nucleotides, the CDR3 is TGTGCCAGCAGCTCTTCCACAGGGGCGAGGGAGCAGTTCTTC.

Only a few counts were recorded for this clonotype. CDR3 amino acids: CASSQEGAGGVHEQFF. CDR3 coding DNA: TGTGCCAGCAGCCAAGAAGGGGCGGGAGGAGTCCATGAGCAGTTCTTC. This chain links TRBV4-2 with TRBJ2-1; 8 positions match TRBD2. This CDR3 contains 16 residues. Looked up from germline, CDR1 is LGHNA and CDR2 is YNFKEQ. V lost 0 bases and J lost 8; bases outside the gene matches: 9.

The sample holds a few counts of this clonotype. This rearrangement joins TRBV20-1 to TRBJ2-5; possible D gene TRBD2, 6 bases. Matching the DNA end better, TRBJ2-7 makes the J call doubtful. CDR1 is DFQATT and CDR2 is SNEGSKA in the germline V gene (reference sequence). The CDR3 is 12 amino acids. The CDR3 spells CSAREDYLEQYF. CDR3 nucleotide sequence: TGCAGTGCTAGGGAGGACTATCTCGAGCAGTACTTC.